Presented here are 11 T cell receptor beta chains from one specimen sequenced in a study of blood T cells in healthy people across ages. Then a second PCR, running roughly 7 to 12 cycles, was carried out with a sample-barcoded 5' primer and a J-beta primer mix. MiXCR, applied by TCRdb to the 5' RACE reads, yields one record per CDR3 protein. Of more than 700,000 distinct CDR3 sequences listed, about 47% were seen once; the top ten hold around 18%. The source material was blood. The receptors were sampled from a man aged 80 or over in good health.

This clonotype appeared a few times. J is TRBJ2-5 and V is TRBV5-1, with 10 positions matching TRBD1. The trim removed 4 bases at V and 5 bases at J, leaving 11 bases unmatched. CDR1 SGHRS and CDR2 YFSETQ come from the germline V gene. The CDR3 spans 16 residues. In DNA form, the CDR3 reads TGCGCCAGCAGCCATCACCGGGACAGGGGTTGGGAGACCCAGTACTTC. Translation: CASSHHRDRGWETQYF. Based on the CDR3 plus reference TRBV5-1 and TRBJ2-5, the full variable domain is KAGVTQTPRYLIKTRGQQVTLSCSPISGHRSVSWYQQTPGQGLQFLFEYFSETQRNKGNFPGRFSGRQFSNSRSEMNVSTLELGDSALYLCASSHHRDRGWETQYFGPGTRLLVL.

This clonotype was detected a few times. The rearrangement joins TRBV4-3 to TRBJ2-4; 8 bases agree with TRBD1. V gave up 1 base and J gave up 10 bases; unmatched junction bases: 3. Germline V gene lookup returns CDR1 LGHNA and CDR2 YSLEER. This CDR3 comprises 13 residues. The CDR3 loop reads CASSQAGTGIQYF. In nucleotides, the CDR3 is TGCGCCAGCAGCCAAGCCGGGACAGGTATTCAGTACTTC.

This clonotype was counted between two and nine times. The J gene is TRBJ2-3, the V gene TRBV28; D is unclear. CDR1 is MDHEN and CDR2 is SYDVKM in the germline V gene. This CDR3 has 14 amino acids. V was cut by 8 bases and J by 0 bases, with 12 bases left in between. This CDR3 reads CASGSVGSTDTQYF. Written as DNA, the CDR3 is TGTGCCAGCGGTTCGGTCGGGAGCACAGATACGCAGTATTTT. Full variable domain (outside the CDR3, taken from reference TRBV28 and TRBJ2-3): DVKVTQSSRYLVKRTGEKVFLECVQDMDHENMFWYRQDPGLGLRLIYFSYDVKMKEKGDIPEGYSVSREKKERFSLILESASTNQTSMYLCASGSVGSTDTQYFGPGTRLTVL.

About this clonotype: Just one base apart from a much larger clone, this may be a read error. The chain links TRBV5-1 to TRBJ2-3, with a possible D match to TRBD1 (6 bases). The V end lost 7 bases, the J end lost 2 bases, and 17 bases lay between the germline ends. Germline CDR1 reads SGHRS; CDR2 reads YFSETQ. The CDR3 contains 15 residues. DNA for the CDR3: TGCGCCAGCGGCTCACGACGGACAGACACAGATACGCAGTATTTT. Translating it yields CASGSRRTDTDTQYF.

This clonotype was counted many times. The J gene is TRBJ1-2, the V gene TRBV24-1; tentatively, D is TRBD1 (5 bases). The CDR3 has 15 residues. V lost 0 bases and J 4 bases, leaving 11 bases between the germline ends. Germline-derived CDR1 and CDR2 are KGHDR and SFDVKD. This CDR3 is CATSDLDQGFYGYTF. The DNA of the CDR3 is TGTGCCACCAGTGATTTGGATCAGGGATTCTATGGCTACACCTTC.

Only a few counts were recorded for this clonotype. This sequence joins TRBV9 and TRBJ2-1; 9 bases fit TRBD2. The CDR3 contains 16 residues. V was pared by 0 bases and J by 9 bases, with 10 bases of the junction left unmatched. The germline CDR1 and CDR2 sequences are SGDLS and YYNGEE. The CDR3 region has the DNA TGTGCCAGCAGCGTAGATTTCAGGGTAGCGGGAGTTGAGCAGTTCTTC. It is translated as CASSVDFRVAGVEQFF.

This clonotype was seen once. The chain employs TRBV12-3 or TRBV12-4 and TRBJ2-4, with TRBD1 matching over 7 bases. J gave up 2 bases and V 4 bases, and 11 bases lay outside the gene matches. The CDR3 runs to 17 residues. The CDR3 coding sequence is TGTGCCAGCAGTTCGTACAGGGGATGGGAGACCAAAAACATTCAGTACTTC. It yields the protein CASSSYRGWETKNIQYF.

The chain carries TRBV6-6 and TRBJ1-4, with a possible D match to TRBD1 (5 bases). The CDR3 sequence is 14 residues long. Per the germline V gene, CDR1 is MNHNY and CDR2 is SVGAGI (reference sequence). Trimming pared 6 bases from V and 6 bases from J, leaving 14 bases between. The CDR3 reads CASSIKGRDEKLFF. The CDR3 bases are TGTGCCAGCAGCATCAAGGGGCGCGATGAAAAACTGTTTTTT.

This chain's CDR3 is CSAGPSGANVLTF. Written as DNA, the CDR3 is TGCAGTGCCGGGCCCTCTGGGGCCAACGTCCTGACTTTC. This chain joins TRBV20-1 and TRBJ2-6; D not certain. CDR1 is DFQATT, CDR2 SNEGSKA, per germline (reference sequence). This CDR3 is built from 13 residues. The V end lost 6 bases, the J end lost 0 bases, and 6 bases lay between the germline ends.

CDR3 loop: CASSRTQHEQFF. CDR3 bases: TGTGCCAGCAGCCGTACCCAACATGAGCAGTTCTTC. This rearrangement joins TRBV3-1 to TRBJ2-1; D not certain. Trimming removed 4 bases at V and 8 bases at J, with 9 bases between. The CDR3 spans 12 residues. Germline assignment: CDR1 LGHDT and CDR2 YNNKEL (reference sequence).

This clonotype appeared a few times. The chain carries TRBV4-1 and TRBJ2-7; no clear D. The CDR3 contains 14 residues. The V gene lost 0 bases and the J gene lost 0 bases, with 6 bases spanning the gap. Germline loops: CDR1 MGHRA, CDR2 YSYEKL. This chain's CDR3 is CASSQDQDSYEQYF. The CDR3 bases are TGCGCCAGCAGCCAAGATCAAGACTCCTACGAGCAGTACTTC.